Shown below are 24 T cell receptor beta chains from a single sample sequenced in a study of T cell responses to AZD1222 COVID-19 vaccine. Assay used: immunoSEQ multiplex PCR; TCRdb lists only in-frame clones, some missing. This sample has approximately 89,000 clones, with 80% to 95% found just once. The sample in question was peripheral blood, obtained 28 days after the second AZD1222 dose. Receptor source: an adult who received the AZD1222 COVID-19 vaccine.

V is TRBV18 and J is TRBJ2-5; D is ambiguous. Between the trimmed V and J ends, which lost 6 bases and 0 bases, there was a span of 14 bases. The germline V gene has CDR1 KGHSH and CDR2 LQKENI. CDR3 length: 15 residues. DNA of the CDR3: TGTGCCAGCTCCCTCACAATGGGGAACCAAGAGACCCAGTACTTC. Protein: CASSLTMGNQETQYF.

The CDR3 is CASSLVPSGALYEQYF. In nucleotides, the CDR3 is TGCGCCAGCAGCTTGGTCCCCAGCGGGGCGCTATACGAGCAGTACTTC. The chain is built from TRBV5-1 and TRBJ2-7, with 7 bases identical to TRBD2. The CDR3 consists of 16 residues. The J segment lost 4 bases and the V segment lost 0 bases, leaving 10 bases of the junction unmatched. From germline, CDR1 is SGHRS and CDR2 YFSETQ. The full variable domain, its missing parts supplied by reference TRBV5-1 and TRBJ2-7, is KAGVTQTPRYLIKTRGQQVTLSCSPISGHRSVSWYQQTPGQGLQFLFEYFSETQRNKGNFPGRFSGRQFSNSRSEMNVSTLELGDSALYLCASSLVPSGALYEQYFGPGTRLTVT.

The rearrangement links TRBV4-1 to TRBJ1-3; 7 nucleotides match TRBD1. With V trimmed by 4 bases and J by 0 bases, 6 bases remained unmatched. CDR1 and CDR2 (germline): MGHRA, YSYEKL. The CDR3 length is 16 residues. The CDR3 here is CASSRGQVSSGNTIYF. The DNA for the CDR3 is TGCGCCAGCAGCCGAGGACAGGTTAGCTCTGGAAACACCATATATTTT.

DNA of the CDR3: TGTGCCAGCAGCTTGAAGAACACTGAAGCTTTCTTT. Amino acids: CASSLKNTEAFF. The V gene is TRBV7-3, the J gene TRBJ1-1; D gene unclear. V was trimmed by 3 bases and J by 1 base, leaving 3 bases between them. The germline gives CDR1 SGHTA, CDR2 FQGTGA. The CDR3 extends over 12 amino acids.

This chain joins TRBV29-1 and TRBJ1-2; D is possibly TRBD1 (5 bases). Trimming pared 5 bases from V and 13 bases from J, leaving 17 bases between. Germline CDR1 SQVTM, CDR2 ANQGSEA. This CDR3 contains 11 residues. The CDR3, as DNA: TGCAGCGTTCACCAGACAGCCCGGTGCACCTTC. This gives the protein CSVHQTARCTF.

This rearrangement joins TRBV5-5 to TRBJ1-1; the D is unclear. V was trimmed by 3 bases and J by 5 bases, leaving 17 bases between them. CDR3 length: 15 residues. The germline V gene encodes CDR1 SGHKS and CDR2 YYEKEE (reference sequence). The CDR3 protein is CASSSYGVLGTEAFF. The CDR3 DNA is TGTGCCAGCAGCTCTTACGGCGTGTTGGGTACTGAAGCTTTCTTT. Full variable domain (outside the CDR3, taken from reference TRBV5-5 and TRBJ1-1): DAGVTQSPTHLIKTRGQQVTLRCSPISGHKSVSWYQQVLGQGPQFIFQYYEKEERGRGNFPDRFSARQFPNYSSELNVNALLLGDSALYLCASSSYGVLGTEAFFGQGTRLTVV.

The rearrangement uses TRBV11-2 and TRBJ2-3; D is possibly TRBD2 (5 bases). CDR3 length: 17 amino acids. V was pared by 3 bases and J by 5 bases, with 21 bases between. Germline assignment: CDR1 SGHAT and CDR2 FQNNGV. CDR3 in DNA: TGTGCCAGCAGCTTTCGGCCAAACGGGGTCTACGGAGATACGCAGTATTTT. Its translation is CASSFRPNGVYGDTQYF.

CDR3 loop: CASSAQGHEQYF. DNA for the CDR3: TGTGCCAGCAGCGCACAGGGGCACGAGCAGTACTTC. The J gene is TRBJ2-7, the V gene TRBV7-9; 7 bases align to TRBD1. Germline V gene lookup returns CDR1 SEHNR and CDR2 FQNEAQ (reference sequence). V was pared by 5 bases and J by 5 bases, with 3 bases of the junction left unmatched. CDR3 size: 12 residues. The whole variable domain, remainder taken from reference TRBV7-9 and TRBJ2-7, is DTGVSQNPRHKITKRGQNVTFRCDPISEHNRLYWYRQTLGQGPEFLTYFQNEAQLEKSRLLSDRFSAERPKGSFSTLEIQRTEQGDSAMYLCASSAQGHEQYFGPGTRLTVT.

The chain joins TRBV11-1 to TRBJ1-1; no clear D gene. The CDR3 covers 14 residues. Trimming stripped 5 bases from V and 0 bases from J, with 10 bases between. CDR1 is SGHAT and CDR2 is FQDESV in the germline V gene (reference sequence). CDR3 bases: TGTGCCAGCAGCACTCCGCAGATGAACACTGAAGCTTTCTTT. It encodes CASSTPQMNTEAFF.

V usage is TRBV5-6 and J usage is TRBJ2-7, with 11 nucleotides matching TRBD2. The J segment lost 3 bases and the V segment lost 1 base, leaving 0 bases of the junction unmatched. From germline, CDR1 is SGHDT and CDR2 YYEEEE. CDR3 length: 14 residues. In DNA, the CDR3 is TGTGCCAGCAGCTTGACTAGCGGGAGCTACGAGCAGTACTTC. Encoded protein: CASSLTSGSYEQYF.

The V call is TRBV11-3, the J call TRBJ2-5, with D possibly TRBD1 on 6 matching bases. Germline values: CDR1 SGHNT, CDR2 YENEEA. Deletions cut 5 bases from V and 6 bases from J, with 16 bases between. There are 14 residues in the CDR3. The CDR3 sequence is CASSKGGQGKTQYF. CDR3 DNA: TGTGCCAGCAGCAAGGGCGGCCAGGGGAAGACCCAGTACTTC. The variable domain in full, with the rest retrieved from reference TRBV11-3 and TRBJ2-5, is EAGVVQSPRYKIIEKKQPVAFWCNPISGHNTLYWYLQNLGQGPELLIRYENEEAVDDSQLPKDRFSAERLKGVDSTLKIQPAELGDSAVYLCASSKGGQGKTQYFGPGTRLLVL.

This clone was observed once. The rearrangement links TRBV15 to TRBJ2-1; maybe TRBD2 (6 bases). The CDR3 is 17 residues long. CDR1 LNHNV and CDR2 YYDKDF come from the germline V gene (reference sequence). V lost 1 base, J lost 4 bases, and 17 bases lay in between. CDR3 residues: CATSRVRHSGEYNEQFF. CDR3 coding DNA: TGTGCCACCAGCAGAGTCAGGCATAGCGGAGAATACAATGAGCAGTTCTTC.

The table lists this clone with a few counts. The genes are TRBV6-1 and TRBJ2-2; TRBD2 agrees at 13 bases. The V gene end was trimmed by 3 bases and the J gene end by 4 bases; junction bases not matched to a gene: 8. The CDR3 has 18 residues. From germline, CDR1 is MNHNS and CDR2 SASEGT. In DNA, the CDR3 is TGTGCCAGCAGTGACCCGGGGGGACTAGCGGGAATCACCGGGGAGCTGTTTTTT. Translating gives CASSDPGGLAGITGELFF.

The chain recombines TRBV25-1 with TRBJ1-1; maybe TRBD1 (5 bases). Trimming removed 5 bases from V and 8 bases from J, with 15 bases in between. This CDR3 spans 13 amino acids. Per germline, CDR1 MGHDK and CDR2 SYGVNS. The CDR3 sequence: CASSNQGKSEAFF. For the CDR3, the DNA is TGTGCCAGCAGTAATCAGGGTAAGAGCGAAGCTTTCTTT.

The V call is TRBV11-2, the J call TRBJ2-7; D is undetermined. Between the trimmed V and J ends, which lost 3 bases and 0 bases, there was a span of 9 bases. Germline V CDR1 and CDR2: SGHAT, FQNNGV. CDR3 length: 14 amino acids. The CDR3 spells CASSFLGSSYEQYF. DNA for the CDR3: TGTGCCAGCAGCTTTCTGGGTAGCTCCTACGAGCAGTACTTC.

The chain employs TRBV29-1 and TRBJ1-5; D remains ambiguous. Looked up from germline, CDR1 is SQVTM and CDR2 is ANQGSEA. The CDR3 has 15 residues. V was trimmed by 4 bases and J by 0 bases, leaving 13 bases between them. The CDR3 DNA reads TGCAGCGTTGCTGGCAGCATGTATAGCAATCAGCCCCAGCATTTT. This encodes CSVAGSMYSNQPQHF. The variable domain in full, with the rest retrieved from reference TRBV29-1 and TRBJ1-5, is SAVISQKPSRDICQRGTSLTIQCQVDSQVTMMFWYRQQPGQSLTLIATANQGSEATYESGFVIDKFPISRPNLTFSTLTVSNMSPEDSSIYLCSVAGSMYSNQPQHFGDGTRLSIL.

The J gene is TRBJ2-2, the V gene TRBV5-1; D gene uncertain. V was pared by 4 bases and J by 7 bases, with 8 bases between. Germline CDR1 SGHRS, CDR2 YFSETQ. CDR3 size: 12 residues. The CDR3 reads CASSGSYGELFF. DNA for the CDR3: TGCGCCAGCAGCGGTTCGTACGGGGAGCTGTTTTTT.

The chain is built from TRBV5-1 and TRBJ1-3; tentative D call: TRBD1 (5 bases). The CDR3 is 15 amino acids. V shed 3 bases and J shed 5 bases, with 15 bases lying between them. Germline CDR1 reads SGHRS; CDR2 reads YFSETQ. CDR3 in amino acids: CASSWGGGERNTIYF. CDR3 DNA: TGCGCCAGCAGCTGGGGTGGAGGGGAACGAAACACCATATATTTT.

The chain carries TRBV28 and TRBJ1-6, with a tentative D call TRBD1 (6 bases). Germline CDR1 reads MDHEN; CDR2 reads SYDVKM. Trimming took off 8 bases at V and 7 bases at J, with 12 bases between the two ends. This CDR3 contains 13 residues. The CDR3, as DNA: TGTGCCAGCGGACAGTTTCCAAATTCACCCCTCCACTTT. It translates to CASGQFPNSPLHF.

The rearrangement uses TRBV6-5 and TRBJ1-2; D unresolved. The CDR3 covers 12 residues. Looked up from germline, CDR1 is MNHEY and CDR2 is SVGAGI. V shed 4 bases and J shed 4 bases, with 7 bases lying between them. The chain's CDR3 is CASSSGGYGYTF. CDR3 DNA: TGTGCCAGCAGTTCGGGAGGCTATGGCTACACCTTC.

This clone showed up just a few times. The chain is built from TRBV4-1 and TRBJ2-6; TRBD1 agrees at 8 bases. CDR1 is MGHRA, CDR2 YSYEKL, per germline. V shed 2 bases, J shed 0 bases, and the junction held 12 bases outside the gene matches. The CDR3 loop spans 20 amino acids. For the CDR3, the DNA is TGCGCCAGCAGCCAACTACTGGACAGGGAAGGAGGCTCTGGGGCCAACGTCCTGACTTTC. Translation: CASSQLLDREGGSGANVLTF.

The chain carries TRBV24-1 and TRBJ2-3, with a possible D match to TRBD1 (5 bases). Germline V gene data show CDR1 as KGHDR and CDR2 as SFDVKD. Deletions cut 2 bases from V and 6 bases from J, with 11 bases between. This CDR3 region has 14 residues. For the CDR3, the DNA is TGTGCCACCAGTGATTCCCGGCAGGGCGATACGCAGTATTTT. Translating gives CATSDSRQGDTQYF.

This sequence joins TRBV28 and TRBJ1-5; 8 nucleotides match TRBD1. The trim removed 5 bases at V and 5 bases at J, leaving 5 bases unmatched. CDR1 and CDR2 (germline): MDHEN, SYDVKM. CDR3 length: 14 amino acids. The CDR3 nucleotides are TGTGCCAGCAGTCCCGGACAGGGAGATCAGCCCCAGCATTTT. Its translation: CASSPGQGDQPQHF.

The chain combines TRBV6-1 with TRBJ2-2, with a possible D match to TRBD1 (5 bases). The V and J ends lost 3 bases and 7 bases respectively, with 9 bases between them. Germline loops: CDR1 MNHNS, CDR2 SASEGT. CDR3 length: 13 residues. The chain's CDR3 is CASSDRDYGELFF. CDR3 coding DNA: TGTGCCAGCAGTGACAGGGATTACGGGGAGCTGTTTTTT.